These 10 T cell receptor beta chains share one sample of origin, sequenced in a study of shared clonotypes between healthy human individuals. Generated by immunoSEQ multiplex PCR, the TCRdb table keeps only in-frame clones and is missing some. The table lists 400,000 to 500,000 clones, around 80% of them singletons, with 10% to 15% in the top ten. Sample: PBMCs. These receptors all stem from a woman in her thirties or forties in good health. Some clones in this sample may be carry-over from other donors' samples.

The genes are TRBV7-9 and TRBJ1-2; D unclear. CDR3 length equals 14 residues. The germline gives CDR1 SEHNR, CDR2 FQNEAQ (reference sequence). Trimming removed 0 bases at V and 2 bases at J, with 7 bases between. The CDR3 region has the DNA TGTGCCAGCAGCTTAGCGAACAGCAACTATGGCTACACCTTC. Residues: CASSLANSNYGYTF.

This chain uses TRBV7-2 with TRBJ2-1; 10 bases align to TRBD2. Germline V gene data show CDR1 as SGHTA and CDR2 as FQGNSA. V gave up 7 bases and J gave up 9 bases; unmatched junction bases: 12. The CDR3 is made up of 15 amino acids. As DNA, the CDR3 is TGTGCCAGCAATAGGGGGTTAGCGGGAGGAATTGAGCAGTTCTTC. This codes for CASNRGLAGGIEQFF.

The chain carries TRBV19 and TRBJ2-5; perhaps TRBD2 as D (6 bases). This CDR3 spans 14 amino acids. The germline V gene encodes CDR1 LNHDA and CDR2 SQIVND (reference sequence). Trimming took 3 bases from V and 1 from J, leaving 9 bases between them. CDR3 loop: CASSINSGQETQYF. The CDR3 region has the DNA TGTGCCAGTAGTATCAATAGCGGCCAAGAGACCCAGTACTTC.

The J gene is TRBJ2-7, the V gene TRBV28; 7 bases agree with TRBD2. CDR1 and CDR2 from the germline V gene are MDHEN and SYDVKM. V lost 4 bases and J lost 11; bases outside the gene matches: 11. This CDR3 comprises 13 residues. CDR3 sequence: CASSWRSPREEYF. CDR3 in DNA: TGTGCCAGCAGTTGGCGGTCCCCCCGGGAGGAGTACTTC.

The rearrangement uses TRBV29-1 and TRBJ2-7; a weak D match, TRBD1 (5 bases). The CDR3 length is 11 residues. Germline values: CDR1 SQVTM, CDR2 ANQGSEA. Between the trimmed V and J ends, which lost 4 bases and 5 bases, there was a span of 9 bases. The CDR3 is CSVGQSDEQYF. CDR3 sequence (DNA): TGCAGCGTTGGACAGTCCGACGAGCAGTACTTC.

The rearrangement joins TRBV29-1 to TRBJ2-7; 7 bases align to TRBD1. CDR3 size: 12 residues. The V gene's germline CDR1 is SQVTM and CDR2 ANQGSEA. V trimming: 7 bases; J trimming: 5 bases; junction bases outside the gene matches: 8. CDR3 in amino acids: CSATGSLDEQYF. The CDR3, as DNA: TGCAGCGCGACAGGGAGTCTTGACGAGCAGTACTTC.

CDR3 residues: CAWRRESSGNTIYF. The CDR3, as DNA: TGTGCCTGGAGGCGTGAGAGCTCTGGAAACACCATATATTTT. The chain carries TRBV30 and TRBJ1-3, with no clear D. This CDR3 spans 14 amino acids. Germline CDR1 reads GTSNPN; CDR2 reads SVGIG (reference sequence). The germline V and J ends were trimmed by 3 bases and 0 bases, with 9 bases remaining between them.

The DNA of the CDR3 is TGTGCCAGCTCACGGATGAACTACGAGCAGTACTTC. It specifies CASSRMNYEQYF. V and J are TRBV18 and TRBJ2-5; D unclear. The assigned J gene may be wrong: the sequence end matches TRBJ2-7 better. Germline CDR1 KGHSH, CDR2 LQKENI. The CDR3 is 12 amino acids.

This rearrangement joins TRBV5-1 to TRBJ2-7; the match to TRBD1 covers 7 bases. Germline values: CDR1 SGHRS, CDR2 YFSETQ. J gave up 4 bases and V 3 bases, and 7 bases lay outside the gene matches. This CDR3 is 14 amino acids long. The CDR3 DNA is TGCGCCAGCAGCTCCACGGGACAGCGATACGAGCAGTACTTC. This translates into CASSSTGQRYEQYF. The whole variable domain, remainder taken from reference TRBV5-1 and TRBJ2-7, is KAGVTQTPRYLIKTRGQQVTLSCSPISGHRSVSWYQQTPGQGLQFLFEYFSETQRNKGNFPGRFSGRQFSNSRSEMNVSTLELGDSALYLCASSSTGQRYEQYFGPGTRLTVT.

The chain recombines TRBV6-5 with TRBJ1-2, with TRBD1 matching 8 bases. The CDR3 loop spans 14 amino acids. The junction had 0 bases not matched to a gene; V was cut back by 0 bases and J by 3 bases. Per the germline V gene, CDR1 is MNHEY and CDR2 is SVGAGI. The DNA of the CDR3 is TGTGCCAGCAGTTACTCACAGGGGGACTATGGCTACACCTTC. This sequence encodes CASSYSQGDYGYTF.